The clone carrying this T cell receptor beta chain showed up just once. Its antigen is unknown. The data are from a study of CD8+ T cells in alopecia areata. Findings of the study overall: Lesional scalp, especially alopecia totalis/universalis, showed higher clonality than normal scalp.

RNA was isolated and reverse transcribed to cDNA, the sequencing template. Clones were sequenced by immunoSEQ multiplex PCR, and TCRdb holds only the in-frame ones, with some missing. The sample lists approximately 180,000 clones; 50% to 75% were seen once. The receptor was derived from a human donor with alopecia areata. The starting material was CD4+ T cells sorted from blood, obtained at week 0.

CDR3 region: CASSQDNSLNQPQHF. The CDR3 bases are TGCGCCAGCAGCCAGGATAACAGCCTCAATCAGCCCCAGCATTTT. The V and J genes are TRBV4-1 and TRBJ1-5; no definite D call. The CDR3 is 15 amino acids. Germline V gives CDR1 MGHRA, CDR2 YSYEKL. Trimming left V 3 bases short and J 3 bases short, with 12 bases between.